This T cell receptor (beta chain) was obtained from a study of shared clonotypes between healthy human individuals. Notes on the study in general: Sorted-subset samples were not fully sequenced, rarefaction indicated.

Turning to this clone: What it recognizes is unknown. The sample carries other DNA sequences with the same CDR3.

The CDR3 has 14 residues. Germline V gives CDR1 PRHDT, CDR2 FYEKMQ (reference sequence). Trimming shortened V by 0 bases and J by 4 bases, and 7 bases separated the two germline ends. Repertoires were generated with immunoSEQ multiplex PCR, while TCRdb's copy carries only in-frame clones and drops some. The data contain 300,000 or so clones, about 74% of them singletons. Sample: memory CD4+ T cells sorted from blood. Subset here: CD45RA-negative fraction. This receptor was obtained from a man aged 25-40 years in good health. The chain couples TRBV13 to TRBJ1-5, with no clear D. CDR3 loop: CASSLGQGNQPQHF. CDR3 DNA sequence: TGTGCCAGCAGCTTAGGCCAAGGGAATCAGCCCCAGCATTTT. The full variable domain, in which reference TRBV13 and TRBJ1-5 provide the parts outside the CDR3, is AAGVIQSPRHLIKEKRETATLKCYPIPRHDTVYWYQQGPGQDPQFLISFYEKMQSDKGSIPDRFSAQQFSDYHSELNMSSLELGDSALYFCASSLGQGNQPQHFGDGTRLSIL.